Below, 21 T cell receptor beta chains from the same sample are listed, as sequenced in a study of blood T cell repertoires in COVID-19. The data were produced by immunoSEQ multiplex PCR, yet TCRdb's version contains in-frame clones alone and is incomplete. The repertoire holds fewer than 300,000 clones, with approximately 85% as singletons. Sample: peripheral blood. These TCRs come from a woman aged 25-40 years with acute or convalescent COVID-19.

The V call is TRBV5-3, the J call TRBJ1-1, with 7 nucleotides matching TRBD1. TRBV5-3 falls under the ORF class, with uncertain function. CDR3 length equals 13 residues. J was trimmed by 4 bases and V by 5 bases; bases with no gene match: 5. The CDR3 coding sequence is TGTGCCAGAAGAGACAGGGCCATCACTGAAGCTTTCTTT. Protein: CARRDRAITEAFF.

This chain joins TRBV5-6 and TRBJ1-4; 10 bases line up with TRBD1. The junction had 2 bases not matched to a gene; V was cut back by 4 bases and J by 5 bases. This CDR3 is built from 14 residues. The germline CDR1 and CDR2 sequences are SGHDT and YYEEEE. This chain's CDR3 is CASSPGQGNEKLFF. CDR3 sequence (DNA): TGTGCCAGCAGCCCGGGACAGGGGAATGAAAAACTGTTTTTT.

This clone was seen just once. The chain joins TRBV6-5 to TRBJ2-2; no clear D. CDR1 is MNHEY, CDR2 SVGAGI, per germline. The CDR3 is 15 amino acids. Between the trimmed V and J ends, which lost 5 bases and 2 bases, there was a span of 12 bases. CDR3: CASSPLPRNTGELFF. DNA for the CDR3: TGTGCCAGCAGTCCCCTCCCTAGAAACACCGGGGAGCTGTTTTTT.

About this clone itself: In the same sample, other DNA sequences code for this CDR3. The CDR3 coding sequence is TGTGCCATCAGTACAAGACAGGGGGATACCTACGAGCAGTACTTC. Translated, it gives CAISTRQGDTYEQYF. The chain employs TRBV10-3 and TRBJ2-7; TRBD1 aligns across 9 bases. V lost 5 bases to trimming and J lost 2 bases; unmatched junction nucleotides: 7. Germline V CDR1 and CDR2: ENHRY, SYGVKD. The CDR3 has 15 residues.

The chain recombines TRBV19 with TRBJ1-4, with TRBD1 matching over 9 bases. CDR1 and CDR2 (germline): LNHDA, SQIVND (reference sequence). The CDR3 has 15 residues. V was clipped by 6 bases and J by 7 bases; unmatched bases: 9. The chain's CDR3 is CASSRYRGRFEKLFF. CDR3 DNA: TGTGCCAGTAGCAGATACAGGGGGCGGTTTGAAAAACTGTTTTTT.

The chain has TRBV19 and TRBJ1-5; D call uncertain. Germline loops: CDR1 LNHDA, CDR2 SQIVND (reference sequence). V gave up 6 bases and J gave up 4 bases, with 10 bases separating them. The CDR3 has 13 residues. For the CDR3, the DNA is TGTGCCAGTAGCTTGACTGGGAATCAGCCCCAGCATTTT. It codes for CASSLTGNQPQHF.

The chain joins TRBV6-6 to TRBJ2-2; 11 nucleotides align to TRBD1. V trimming: 5 bases; J trimming: 7 bases; junction bases outside the gene matches: 6. The CDR3 totals 15 residues. CDR1 and CDR2 (germline): MNHNY, SVGAGI (reference sequence). CDR3 nucleotide sequence: TGTGCCAGCAGTAAGGACAGGGGGCGGGTCGGGGAGCTGTTTTTT. This codes for CASSKDRGRVGELFF.

The V call is TRBV7-2, the J call TRBJ2-5; 11 nucleotides line up with TRBD2. The CDR3 extends over 18 amino acids. V dropped 1 base and J dropped 3; count of bases not matched to a gene: 10. Germline-derived CDR1 and CDR2 are SGHTA and FQGNSA. The CDR3 here is CASSLGLAGHTLKETQYF. CDR3 sequence (DNA): TGTGCCAGCAGCTTAGGACTAGCGGGGCACACTCTTAAAGAGACCCAGTACTTC.

The J gene is TRBJ2-1, the V gene TRBV29-1; 13 bases line up with TRBD2. V shed 2 bases and J 4 bases; nucleotides not matched to a gene: 5. CDR3 size: 16 residues. In germline, CDR1 is SQVTM, CDR2 ANQGSEA. In nucleotides, the CDR3 is TGCAGCGTTGAAACTGGACTAGCGGGAGTTTACAATGAGCAGTTCTTC. Protein: CSVETGLAGVYNEQFF.

The chain combines TRBV5-1 with TRBJ2-2; D is undetermined. Per germline, CDR1 SGHRS and CDR2 YFSETQ. There are 16 residues in the CDR3. With 0 bases removed from V and 0 bases from J, the gap between germline ends came to 9 bases. The CDR3 loop reads CASSLAGNPNTGELFF. The CDR3 coding sequence is TGCGCCAGCAGCTTGGCAGGAAACCCGAACACCGGGGAGCTGTTTTTT.

In this sample, this clone turned up once. The V call is TRBV24-1, the J call TRBJ1-2, with 9 bases lining up with TRBD1. This CDR3 contains 16 residues. Germline loops: CDR1 KGHDR, CDR2 SFDVKD. Trimming at V came to 3 bases and at J to 6 bases, leaving 10 bases not matched to a gene. The CDR3 protein is CATSDPLWDRENGYTF. The CDR3 nucleotides are TGTGCCACCAGTGATCCCCTTTGGGACAGGGAGAATGGCTACACCTTC.

The chain couples TRBV5-6 to TRBJ2-7, with 8 bases that match TRBD2. Germline CDR1 SGHDT, CDR2 YYEEEE. The CDR3 extends over 14 amino acids. V shed 5 bases, J shed 0 bases, and the junction held 4 bases outside the gene matches. CDR3 DNA: TGTGCCAGCAGTCTAGCGGGTACCTCCTACGAGCAGTACTTC. Translated: CASSLAGTSYEQYF. Based on the CDR3 plus reference TRBV5-6 and TRBJ2-7, the full variable domain is DAGVTQSPTHLIKTRGQQVTLRCSPKSGHDTVSWYQQALGQGPQFIFQYYEEEERQRGNFPDRFSGHQFPNYSSELNVNALLLGDSALYLCASSLAGTSYEQYFGPGTRLTVT.

The chain couples TRBV7-8 to TRBJ2-7; tentative D call: TRBD2 (5 bases). The CDR3 loop spans 14 amino acids. Germline loops: CDR1 SGHVS, CDR2 FQNEAQ. Trimming shortened V by 1 base and J by 3 bases, and 10 bases separated the two germline ends. CDR3 nucleotide sequence: TGTGCCAGCAGCTTAGGGCTAGCAGTCTACGAGCAGTACTTC. Its protein product is CASSLGLAVYEQYF.

The chain recombines TRBV3-1 (or the pseudogene TRBV3-2) with TRBJ2-7, with TRBD2 identical over 12 bases. This CDR3 spans 15 amino acids. The germline V gene has CDR1 LGHDT and CDR2 YNNKEL (reference sequence). Trimming removed 5 bases from V and 4 bases from J; junction bases left unmatched: 6. CDR3 coding DNA: TGTGCCAGCAGCGCTACGCTAGCGGGAGGGTACGAGCAGTACTTC. It specifies CASSATLAGGYEQYF.

Only one count was recorded for this clone. The chain recombines TRBV7-2 with TRBJ1-4; 7 bases are a match to TRBD1. The CDR3 is made up of 15 amino acids. With V trimmed by 5 bases and J by 5 bases, 8 bases remained unmatched. Germline CDR1 is SGHTA and CDR2 is FQGNSA. The CDR3 spells CASSPRDSRNEKLFF. DNA of the CDR3: TGTGCCAGCAGCCCCAGGGACAGTAGGAATGAAAAACTGTTTTTT.

The chain couples TRBV25-1 to TRBJ2-1; D might be TRBD2 (5 bases). V was cut by 5 bases and J by 8 bases, with 16 bases left in between. CDR1 and CDR2 from the germline V gene are MGHDK and SYGVNS. CDR3 length: 14 amino acids. CDR3 protein: CASSPYAGEHEQFF. CDR3 nucleotide sequence: TGTGCCAGCAGTCCCTATGCTGGGGAGCATGAGCAGTTCTTC.

The chain links TRBV5-1 to TRBJ2-1; D is uncertain. V was pared by 1 base and J by 0 bases, with 11 bases between. The CDR3 runs to 16 residues. CDR1 and CDR2 from the germline V gene are SGHRS and YFSETQ. CDR3 amino acids: CASSLPQMSSYNEQFF. DNA for the CDR3: TGCGCCAGCAGCTTGCCGCAAATGAGCTCCTACAATGAGCAGTTCTTC.

This rearrangement joins TRBV24-1 to TRBJ2-5; TRBD2 agrees at 16 bases. Germline lookup yields CDR1 KGHDR and CDR2 SFDVKD. Unmatched junction bases numbered 5, after V lost 3 bases and J lost 5 bases. CDR3 size: 17 residues. The CDR3 DNA sequence: TGTGCCACCAGTGATCCGGGACTAGCGGGAGGGCCGGAGACCCAGTACTTC. It yields the protein CATSDPGLAGGPETQYF.

The CDR3 DNA sequence: TGCAGCGTAGACTCAGGGTTGGAGACCCAGTACTTC. As protein: CSVDSGLETQYF. The gene calls are TRBV29-1 and TRBJ2-5, with a possible D match to TRBD1 (5 bases). V lost 6 bases, J lost 5 bases, and 13 bases lay in between. This CDR3 has 12 amino acids. CDR1 and CDR2 (germline): SQVTM, ANQGSEA.

The DNA of the CDR3 is TGTGCCTGGAGTACAAATCAGGGTAACTATGGCTACACCTTC. Translated: CAWSTNQGNYGYTF. The chain couples TRBV30 to TRBJ1-2; TRBD1 is a possible D gene (5 bases). V was cut by 2 bases and J by 1 base, with 11 bases left in between. This CDR3 has 14 residues. Germline V gene lookup returns CDR1 GTSNPN and CDR2 SVGIG (reference sequence).

The V call is TRBV14, the J call TRBJ1-2; 7 bases fit TRBD1. Germline assignment: CDR1 SGHDN and CDR2 FVKESK. CDR3 length equals 14 residues. The V segment lost 1 base and the J segment 4 bases; nucleotides outside the gene matches: 3. The CDR3 DNA follows: TGTGCCAGCAGCCAAGCCAGGACAGGCTATGGCTACACCTTC. It codes for CASSQARTGYGYTF. Using reference TRBV14 and TRBJ1-2 for the parts outside the CDR3, the full variable domain is EAGVTQFPSHSVIEKGQTVTLRCDPISGHDNLYWYRRVMGKEIKFLLHFVKESKQDESGMPNNRFLAERTGGTYSTLKVQPAELEDSGVYFCASSQARTGYGYTFGSGTRLTVV.